This T cell receptor beta chain was documented in a study of cytomegalovirus exposure and HLA in healthy donors. This clone turned up a few times. The CDR3 covers 15 residues. The germline V gene has CDR1 SGHNT and CDR2 YYREEE (reference sequence). V shed 4 bases and J 5 bases; nucleotides not matched to a gene: 3. Primers for the PCR totalled 60 Vbeta and 13 Jbeta. Profiling relied on immunoSEQ multiplex PCR, and the TCRdb table lists in-frame clones only, not all of them. The sample lists 95,000 to 150,000 clones, 15% occurring once. The source is a woman under 30 in good health and CMV-seronegative. This sequence joins TRBV5-4 and TRBJ2-5; 15 positions agree with TRBD2. The source material was PBMCs. The CDR3 DNA follows: TGTGCCAGCAGCCGGACTAGCGGGAGGGTGGAGACCCAGTACTTC. Its translation: CASSRTSGRVETQYF.